The T cell receptor (beta chain) under discussion was sequenced for a study of long-term antiretroviral therapy in people with HIV. With regard to this clone: What it binds is unknown.

PBMC samples from each donor numbered at least one pre-ART and at least two post-ART. Everyone in the study who had HIV was treated in the United States. Survey-level resolution applied to immunoSEQ assay v3.0. Method: immunoSEQ multiplex PCR; TCRdb's copy keeps in-frame clones and lacks some. The sample lists under 25,000 clones, about 89% occurring once. V trimming: 3 bases; J trimming: 2 bases; junction bases outside the gene matches: 4. This CDR3 has 14 amino acids. Study-wide findings and caveats: Blood was collected between about 2003 and 2018, possibly under older ART regimens.

The sample consisted of unsorted PBMCs, taken 0.5 years after starting antiretroviral therapy. The sequence was collected from a man aged 35 to 55 with HIV. The chain employs TRBV23-1 and TRBJ2-7; 7 nucleotides agree with TRBD1. TRBV23-1 is identified as an open reading frame with a role that is uncertain. CDR3: CASSHLTGTYEQYF. Written as DNA, the CDR3 is TGCGCCAGCAGTCACCTGACAGGGACCTACGAGCAGTACTTC.